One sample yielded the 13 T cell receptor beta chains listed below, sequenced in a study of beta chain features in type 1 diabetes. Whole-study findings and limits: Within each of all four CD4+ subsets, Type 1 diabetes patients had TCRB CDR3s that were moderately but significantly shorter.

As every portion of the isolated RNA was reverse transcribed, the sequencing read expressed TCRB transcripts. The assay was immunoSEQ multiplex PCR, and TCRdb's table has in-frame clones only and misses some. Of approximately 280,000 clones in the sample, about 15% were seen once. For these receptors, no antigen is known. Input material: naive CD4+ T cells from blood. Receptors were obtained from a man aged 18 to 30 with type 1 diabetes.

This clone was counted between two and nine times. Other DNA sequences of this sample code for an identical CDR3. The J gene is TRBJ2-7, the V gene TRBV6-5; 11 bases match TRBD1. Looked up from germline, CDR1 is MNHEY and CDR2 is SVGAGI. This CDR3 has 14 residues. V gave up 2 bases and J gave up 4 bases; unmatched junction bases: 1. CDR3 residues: CASSYRDRGYEQYF. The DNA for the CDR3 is TGTGCCAGCAGTTACAGGGACAGGGGGTACGAGCAGTACTTC.

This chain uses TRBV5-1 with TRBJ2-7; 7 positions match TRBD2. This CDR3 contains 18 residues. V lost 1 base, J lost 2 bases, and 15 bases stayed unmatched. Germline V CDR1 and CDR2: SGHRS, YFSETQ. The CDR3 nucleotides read TGCGCCAGCAGCTTGAGTGGTCCGTCGGCTAGCGGAACCTACGAGCAGTACTTC. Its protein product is CASSLSGPSASGTYEQYF.

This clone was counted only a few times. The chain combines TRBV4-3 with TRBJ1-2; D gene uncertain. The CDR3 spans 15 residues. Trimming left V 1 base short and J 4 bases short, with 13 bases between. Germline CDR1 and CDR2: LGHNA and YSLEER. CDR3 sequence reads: CASSQGREGSYGYTF. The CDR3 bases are TGCGCCAGCAGCCAAGGGAGGGAAGGGAGCTATGGCTACACCTTC.

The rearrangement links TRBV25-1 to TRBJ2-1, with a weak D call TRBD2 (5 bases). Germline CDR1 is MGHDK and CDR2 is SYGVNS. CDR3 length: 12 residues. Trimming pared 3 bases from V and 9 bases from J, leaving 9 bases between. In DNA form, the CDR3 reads TGTGCCAGCAGTGACTTGGCGGGTGAGCAGTTCTTC. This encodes CASSDLAGEQFF.

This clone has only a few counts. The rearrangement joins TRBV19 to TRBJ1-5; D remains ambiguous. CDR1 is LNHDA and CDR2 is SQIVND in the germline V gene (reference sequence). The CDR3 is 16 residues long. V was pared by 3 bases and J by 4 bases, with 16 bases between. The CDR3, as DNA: TGTGCCAGTAGTATCCGTGGGCAGAACCCTAATCAGCCCCAGCATTTT. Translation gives CASSIRGQNPNQPQHF. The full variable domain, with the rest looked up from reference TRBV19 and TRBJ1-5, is DGGITQSPKYLFRKEGQNVTLSCEQNLNHDAMYWYRQDPGQGLRLIYYSQIVNDFQKGDIAEGYSVSREKKESFPLTVTSAQKNPTAFYLCASSIRGQNPNQPQHFGDGTRLSIL.

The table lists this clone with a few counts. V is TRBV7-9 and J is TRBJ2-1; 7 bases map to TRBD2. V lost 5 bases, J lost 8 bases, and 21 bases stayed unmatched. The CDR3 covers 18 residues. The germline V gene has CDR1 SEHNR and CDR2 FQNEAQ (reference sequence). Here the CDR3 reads CASSKKGFPWQGGYEQFF. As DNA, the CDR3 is TGTGCCAGCAGCAAAAAGGGGTTTCCCTGGCAGGGAGGGTATGAGCAGTTCTTC.

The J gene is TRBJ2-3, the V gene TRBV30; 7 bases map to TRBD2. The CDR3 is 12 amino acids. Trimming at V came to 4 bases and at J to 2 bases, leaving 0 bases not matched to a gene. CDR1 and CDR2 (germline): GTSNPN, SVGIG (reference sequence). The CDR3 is CAWKRDTDTQYF. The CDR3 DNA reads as TGTGCCTGGAAGCGGGACACAGATACGCAGTATTTT.

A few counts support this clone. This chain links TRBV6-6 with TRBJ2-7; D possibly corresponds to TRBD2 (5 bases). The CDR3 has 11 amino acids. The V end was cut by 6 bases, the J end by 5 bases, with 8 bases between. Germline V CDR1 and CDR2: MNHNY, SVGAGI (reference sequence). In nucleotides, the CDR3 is TGTGCCAGCAGGTCGGGGAACGAGCAGTACTTC. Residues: CASRSGNEQYF.

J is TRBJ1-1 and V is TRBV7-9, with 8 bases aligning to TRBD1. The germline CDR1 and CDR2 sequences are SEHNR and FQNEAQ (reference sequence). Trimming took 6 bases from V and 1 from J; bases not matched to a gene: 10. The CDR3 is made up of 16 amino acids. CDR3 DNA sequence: TGTGCCAGCAGGCCTTCCTTTACAGGGGGGAACACTGAAGCTTTCTTT. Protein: CASRPSFTGGNTEAFF. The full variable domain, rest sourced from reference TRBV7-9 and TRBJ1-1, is DTGVSQNPRHKITKRGQNVTFRCDPISEHNRLYWYRQTLGQGPEFLTYFQNEAQLEKSRLLSDRFSAERPKGSFSTLEIQRTEQGDSAMYLCASRPSFTGGNTEAFFGQGTRLTVV.

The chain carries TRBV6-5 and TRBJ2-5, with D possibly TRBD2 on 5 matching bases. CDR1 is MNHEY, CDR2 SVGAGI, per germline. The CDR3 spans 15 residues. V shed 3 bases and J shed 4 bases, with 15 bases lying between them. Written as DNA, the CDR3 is TGTGCCAGCAGTTATCGTCCGGGATTAGGAGAGACCCAGTACTTC. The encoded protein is CASSYRPGLGETQYF.

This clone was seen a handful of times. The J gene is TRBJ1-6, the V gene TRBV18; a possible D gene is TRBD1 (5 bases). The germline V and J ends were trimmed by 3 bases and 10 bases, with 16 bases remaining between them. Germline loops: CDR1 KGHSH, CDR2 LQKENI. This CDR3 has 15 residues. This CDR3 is CASSPRAIGRSPLHF. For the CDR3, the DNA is TGTGCCAGCTCACCCAGGGCGATCGGAAGGTCACCCCTCCACTTT.

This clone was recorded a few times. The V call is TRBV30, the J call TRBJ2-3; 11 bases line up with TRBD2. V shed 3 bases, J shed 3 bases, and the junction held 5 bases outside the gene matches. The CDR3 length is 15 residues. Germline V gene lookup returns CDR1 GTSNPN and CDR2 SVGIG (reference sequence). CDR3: CAWSEGLAETDTQYF. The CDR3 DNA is TGTGCCTGGAGCGAGGGACTAGCGGAGACAGATACGCAGTATTTT. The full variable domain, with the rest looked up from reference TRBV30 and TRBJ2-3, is SQTIHQWPATLVQPVGSPLSLECTVEGTSNPNLYWYRQAAGRGLQLLFYSVGIGQISSEVPQNLSASRPQDRQFILSSKKLLLSDSGFYLCAWSEGLAETDTQYFGPGTRLTVL.

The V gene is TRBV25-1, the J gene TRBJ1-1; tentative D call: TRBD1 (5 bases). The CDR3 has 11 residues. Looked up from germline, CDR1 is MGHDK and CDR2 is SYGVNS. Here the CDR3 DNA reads TGTGCGTCAGGGAAGAACACTGAAGCTTTCTTT. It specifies CASGKNTEAFF. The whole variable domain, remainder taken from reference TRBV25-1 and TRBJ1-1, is EADIYQTPRYLVIGTGKKITLECSQTMGHDKMYWYQQDPGMELHLIHYSYGVNSTEKGDLSSESTVSRIRTEHFPLTLESARPSHTSQYLCASGKNTEAFFGQGTRLTVV.